This T cell receptor (beta chain) was observed in a study of blood T cell repertoires in COVID-19. Study-level background: Italy, Spain and the United States were the sources of the convalescent and acute COVID-19 samples. The analysed material was cDNA or gDNA that came from T cells, B-cell-depleted T cells, or PBMCs.

The authors' processing: The authors estimated nucleated cell counts from reference gene primer amplification. Clones were read by immunoSEQ multiplex PCR, and TCRdb kept only the in-frame ones, dropping some. Clone size and V and J calls were adopted from that table, with D and trimming inferred from the DNA. The data show 150,000 to 180,000 clones, approximately 80% seen once. This CDR3 has 14 amino acids. The V gene end was trimmed by 8 bases and the J gene end by 7 bases; junction bases not matched to a gene: 6. Germline V lookup: CDR1 LNHDA, CDR2 SQIVND (reference sequence). The chain has TRBV19 and TRBJ1-6; 9 bases match TRBD1. This clonotype originated in a woman aged 55-70 years with acute or convalescent COVID-19. The sample taken for sequencing was peripheral blood. CDR3 DNA sequence: TGTGCCAGTGGGGGGGACAGGGTGAATTCACCCCTCCACTTT. Protein: CASGGDRVNSPLHF.